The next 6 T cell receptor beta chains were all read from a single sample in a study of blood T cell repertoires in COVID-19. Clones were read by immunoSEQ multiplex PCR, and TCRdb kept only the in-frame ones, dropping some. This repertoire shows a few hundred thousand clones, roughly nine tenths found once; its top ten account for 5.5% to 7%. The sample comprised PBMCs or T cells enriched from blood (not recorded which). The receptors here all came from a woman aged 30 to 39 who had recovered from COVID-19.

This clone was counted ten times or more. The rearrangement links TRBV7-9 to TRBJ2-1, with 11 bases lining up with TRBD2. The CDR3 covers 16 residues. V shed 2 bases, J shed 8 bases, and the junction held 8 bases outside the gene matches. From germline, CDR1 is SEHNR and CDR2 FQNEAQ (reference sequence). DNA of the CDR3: TGTGCCAGCAGCTTACCGACTAGCGGGGAACGTGATGAGCAGTTCTTC. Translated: CASSLPTSGERDEQFF.

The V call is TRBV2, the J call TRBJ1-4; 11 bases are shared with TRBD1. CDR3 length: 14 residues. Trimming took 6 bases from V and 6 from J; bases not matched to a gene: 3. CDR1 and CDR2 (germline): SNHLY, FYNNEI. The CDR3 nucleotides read TGTGCCAGCAGCGGGGACAGGGGGGATGAAAAACTGTTTTTT. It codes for CASSGDRGDEKLFF.

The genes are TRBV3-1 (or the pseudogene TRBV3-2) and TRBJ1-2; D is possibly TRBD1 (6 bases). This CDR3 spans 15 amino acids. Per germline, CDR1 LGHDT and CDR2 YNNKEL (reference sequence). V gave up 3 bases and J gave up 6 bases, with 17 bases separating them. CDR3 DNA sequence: TGTGCCAGCAGCCAGGGGACAAGGGCGGGAGATGGCTACACCTTC. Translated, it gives CASSQGTRAGDGYTF.

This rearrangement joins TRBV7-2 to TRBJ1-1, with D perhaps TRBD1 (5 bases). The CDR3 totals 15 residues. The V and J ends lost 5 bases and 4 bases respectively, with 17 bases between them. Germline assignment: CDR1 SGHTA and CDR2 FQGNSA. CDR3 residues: CASSRDFSKGTEAFF. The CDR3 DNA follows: TGTGCCAGCAGCCGGGACTTTTCAAAGGGCACTGAAGCTTTCTTT.

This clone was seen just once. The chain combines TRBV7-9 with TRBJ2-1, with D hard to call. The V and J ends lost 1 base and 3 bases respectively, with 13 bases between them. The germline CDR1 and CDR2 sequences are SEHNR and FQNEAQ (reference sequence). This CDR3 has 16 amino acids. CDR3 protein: CASSLVVAVLYNEQFF. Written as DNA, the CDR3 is TGTGCCAGCAGCTTAGTGGTCGCGGTTCTCTACAATGAGCAGTTCTTC.

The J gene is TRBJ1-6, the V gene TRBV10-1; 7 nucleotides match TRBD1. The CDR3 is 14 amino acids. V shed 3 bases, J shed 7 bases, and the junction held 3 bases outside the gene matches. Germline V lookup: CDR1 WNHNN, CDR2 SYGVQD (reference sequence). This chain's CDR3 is CASSEGTANSPLHF. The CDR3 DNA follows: TGCGCCAGCAGTGAAGGGACAGCGAATTCACCCCTCCACTTT.